There are many counts of the clone carrying this TCR beta chain. What it recognizes is unknown. The read terminates 3 residues ahead of where the CDR3 ends, so the germline J gene completes it. These data belong to a study of T cell clonality in common variable immunodeficiency. Broader study findings: CVID subjects shared fewer TCRbeta clones than healthy controls did. Repertoire-complication correlations in CVID were limited by patient heterogeneity.

V trimming: 6 bases; J trimming: 6 bases; junction bases outside the gene matches: 16. The CDR3 extends over 16 amino acids. Germline-derived CDR1 and CDR2 are DFQATT and SNEGSKA (reference sequence). Sequencing was performed with immunoSEQ multiplex PCR; in TCRdb, only in-frame clones are kept and a portion is missing. The table lists tens of thousands of clones, no singletons, with around 0.82% in the top ten. Caucasian heritage predominated among both patients and controls. V is TRBV20-1 and J is TRBJ2-3; 9 bases agree with TRBD2. Sequences were obtained from peripheral blood mononuclear cells. The sequence was collected from a person aged 18 to 70 in good health. The CDR3 DNA, read in part, is TGCAGTGCACCTAAAGTGGCGGGAGGGCCGATTGATACG. Protein sequence: CSAPKVAGGPIDT. The CDR3 reads in full as CSAPKVAGGPIDTQYF.